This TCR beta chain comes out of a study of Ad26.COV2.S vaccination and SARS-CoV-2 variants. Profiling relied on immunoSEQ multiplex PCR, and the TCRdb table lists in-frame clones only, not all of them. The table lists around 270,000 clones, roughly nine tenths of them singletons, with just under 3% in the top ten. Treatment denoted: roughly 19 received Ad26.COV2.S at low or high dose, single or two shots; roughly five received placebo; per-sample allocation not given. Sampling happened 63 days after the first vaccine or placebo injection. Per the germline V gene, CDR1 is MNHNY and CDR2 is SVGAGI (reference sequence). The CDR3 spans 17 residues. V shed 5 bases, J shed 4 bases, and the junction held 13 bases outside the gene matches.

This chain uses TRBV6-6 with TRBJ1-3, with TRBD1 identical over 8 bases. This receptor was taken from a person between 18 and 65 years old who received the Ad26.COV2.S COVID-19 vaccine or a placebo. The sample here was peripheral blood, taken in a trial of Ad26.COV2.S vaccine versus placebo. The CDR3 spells CASSQVPGGARGNTIYF. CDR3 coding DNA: TGTGCCAGCAGTCAGGTTCCAGGGGGCGCAAGGGGAAACACCATATATTTT.